A selection of T cell receptor beta chains follows, all from one sample in a study of glioma-infiltrating T cells. TCRdb independently ran MiXCR on the multiplex PCR reads; one entry per CDR3 protein. This table has around 170,000 distinct CDR3 sequences, over 40% appearing once. Sequencing was carried out using glioma tissue, nonneoplastic brain tissue, or PBMCs (not recorded which). The receptors were gathered from a human donor with low-grade glioma or glioblastoma, undergoing nonglioma brain surgery, or in good health (not recorded which). CDR3s include the opening cysteine and the closing phenylalanine or tryptophan. The D gene is left open where the match is weak. The size entry is marked missing in some rows and otherwise reads once, few, many or a size class.

TRBJ2-1	NA	TRBV7-2	few	CASSLALGLSSNEQFF	TGTGCCAGCAGCTTAGCGCTCGGGTTGTCCTCCAATGAGCAGTTCTTC
TRBJ2-3	TRBD2	TRBV7-2	many	CASSLRSGTSGDF	TGTGCCAGCAGCTTACGGTCTGGGACTAGCGGGGATTTT
TRBJ2-5	NA	TRBV5-1	NA	CASSSTSGQETQYF	TGCGCCAGCAGCTCGACTAGTGGGCAAGAGACCCAGTACTTC
TRBJ2-1	TRBD2	TRBV6-2/TRBV6-3	once	CASSPLPRGRDNEQFF	TGTGCCAGCAGCCCCTTACCCCGCGGGAGGGACAATGAGCAGTTCTTC
TRBJ1-1	TRBD1	TRBV3-1	many	CASSGGQGGTEAFF	TGTGCCAGCAGCGGCGGACAGGGAGGCACTGAAGCTTTCTTT
TRBJ2-5	NA	TRBV29-1	once	CSVEGVHLETQYF	TGCAGCGTTGAAGGAGTCCATTTAGAGACCCAGTACTTC
TRBJ1-2	NA	TRBV5-4	few	CASSLDDSGYTF	TGTGCCAGCAGCTTGGATGACAGTGGCTACACCTTC
TRBJ2-3	NA	TRBV11-2	NA	CASSPAGGRGTDTQYF	TGTGCCAGCAGCCCGGCCGGAGGGCGTGGCACAGATACGCAGTATTTT
TRBJ1-5	TRBD1	TRBV6-1	many	CASRQGINQPQHF	TGTGCCAGCAGACAGGGGATCAATCAGCCCCAGCATTTT
TRBJ1-5	NA	TRBV28	many	CASTSQQGYQPQHF	TGTGCCAGCACCTCCCAGCAGGGCTATCAGCCCCAGCATTTT
TRBJ1-3	NA	TRBV12-3/TRBV12-4	many	CASTVGNTIYF	TGTGCCAGCACGGTCGGAAACACCATATATTTT
TRBJ2-2	NA	TRBV10-3	few	CAISESTRNTGELFF	TGTGCCATCAGTGAGTCGACGCGGAACACCGGGGAGCTGTTTTTT
TRBJ2-1	TRBD2	TRBV28	NA	CASSPPVVAGGPRNEQFF	TGTGCCAGCAGTCCCCCCGTGGTAGCGGGAGGGCCTCGAAATGAGCAGTTCTTC
TRBJ2-2	NA	TRBV19	few	CASRMTAYTGELFF	TGTGCCAGTAGAATGACAGCCTACACCGGGGAGCTGTTTTTT
TRBJ1-1	NA	TRBV10-3	NA	CAIREQGLGSTEAFF	TGTGCCATCAGAGAACAGGGTCTCGGGAGCACTGAAGCTTTCTTT
TRBJ2-3	NA	TRBV7-6	many	CASSRSGHSTDTQYF	TGTGCCAGCAGCCGGTCGGGACACAGCACAGATACGCAGTATTTT
TRBJ2-5	NA	TRBV7-9	NA	CASKKCDFQETQYF	TGTGCCAGCAAGAAGTGTGACTTTCAAGAGACCCAGTACTTC
TRBJ1-2	NA	TRBV19	few	CASRDDYGYGYTF	TGTGCCAGTCGGGACGACTACGGCTATGGCTACACCTTC
TRBJ2-7	NA	TRBV3-1	few	CASSQDLLEPHEQYF	TGTGCCAGCAGCCAAGATCTACTAGAGCCCCACGAGCAGTACTTC
TRBJ1-2	TRBD1	TRBV11-1	NA	CASSPGQTYGYTF	TGTGCCAGCAGCCCGGGACAGACCTATGGCTACACCTTC
TRBJ1-6	NA	TRBV29-1	few	CSVHDQPGSPLHF	TGCAGCGTTCATGACCAACCGGGTTCACCCCTCCACTTT
TRBJ2-7	TRBD2	TRBV20-1	many	CSARGLAGGAKSYEQYF	TGCAGTGCTAGAGGACTAGCGGGAGGTGCTAAGTCCTACGAGCAGTACTTC